The 3 T cell receptor beta chains listed next were all sequenced from one sample in a study of blood T cell repertoires in COVID-19. TCRdb's table, derived via immunoSEQ multiplex PCR, lists solely in-frame clones and lacks some. This table holds hundreds of thousands of clones, approximately 83% found once. The sequenced sample consisted of PBMCs or T cells enriched from blood (not recorded which). Receptors were obtained from a man aged 30 to 39 who had recovered from COVID-19.

The DNA of the CDR3 is TGTGCCAGCTCACAGGGTTCCCACACTGAAGCTTTCTTT. Amino acid sequence: CASSQGSHTEAFF. The gene calls are TRBV12-3 or TRBV12-4 and TRBJ1-1; tentative D call: TRBD1 (6 bases). The CDR3 is 13 residues long. V was cut by 8 bases and J by 3 bases, with 13 bases left in between.

V gene TRBV6-2 or TRBV6-3 combines with J gene TRBJ1-5, with D uncertain. The CDR3 extends over 18 amino acids. Germline CDR1 is MNHEY and CDR2 is SVGEGT. The ends were cut back, 7 bases at V and 1 base at J, with 23 bases in the middle. The CDR3 reads CASTPRWQRWVSNQPQHF. In DNA form, the CDR3 reads TGTGCCAGCACCCCCCGGTGGCAGAGGTGGGTCAGCAATCAGCCCCAGCATTTT.

The gene calls are TRBV5-1 and TRBJ2-3; TRBD1 agrees at 9 bases. Germline V gene data show CDR1 as SGHRS and CDR2 as YFSETQ. The CDR3 covers 14 residues. J gave up 3 bases and V 6 bases, and 5 bases lay outside the gene matches. DNA of the CDR3: TGCGCCAGCACCAACAGGGGGCGTACAGATACGCAGTATTTT. Encoded protein: CASTNRGRTDTQYF.